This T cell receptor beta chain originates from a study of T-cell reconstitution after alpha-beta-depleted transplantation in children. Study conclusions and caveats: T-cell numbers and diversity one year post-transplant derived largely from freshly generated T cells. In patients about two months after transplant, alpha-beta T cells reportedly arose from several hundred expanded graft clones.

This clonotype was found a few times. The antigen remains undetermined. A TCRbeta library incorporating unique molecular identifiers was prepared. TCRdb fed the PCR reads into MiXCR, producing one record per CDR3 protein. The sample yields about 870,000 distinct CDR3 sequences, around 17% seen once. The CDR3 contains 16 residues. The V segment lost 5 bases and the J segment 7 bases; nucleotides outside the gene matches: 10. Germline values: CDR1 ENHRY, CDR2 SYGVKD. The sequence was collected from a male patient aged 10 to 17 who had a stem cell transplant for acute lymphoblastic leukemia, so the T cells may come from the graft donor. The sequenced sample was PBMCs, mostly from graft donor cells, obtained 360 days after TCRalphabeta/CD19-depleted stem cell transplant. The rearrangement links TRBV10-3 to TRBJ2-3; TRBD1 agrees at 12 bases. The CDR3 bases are TGTGCCATCAGTCTGTCCGGGACAGGGGGCGCGAATACGCAGTATTTT. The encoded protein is CAISLSGTGGANTQYF.